This entry lists 32 T cell receptor beta chains sequenced from one sample in a study of low-dose radiotherapy and immunotherapy resistance in tumors (dated by TCRdb to between 2020 and 2023). Superscript III and a set of TRAV- and TRBV-specific primers were used to synthesize first-strand cDNA, so that both TCRalpha and TCRbeta chains were covered. A roughly 21-cycle PCR with Phusion amplified the TCRs, pairing a constant-region primer with the adapter that was attached to the V primers. The public reads were reprocessed in TCRdb via fastp at Q25 and MiXCR, keeping in-frame beta chains. Identical CDR3 proteins give one entry, which carries the most common genes and DNA. The sample table records around 10,000 distinct CDR3 sequences; 51% of these occur just once. The ten top clones hold roughly 7.3% of the sample. Receptors were obtained from a human donor with advanced metastatic prostate, ovarian, gallbladder or colorectal cancer (not recorded which). This table probably holds off-target reads from a library built for another chain.

This clonotype has just a few counts. The gene calls are TRBV10-3 and TRBJ1-2; D is perhaps TRBD1 (6 bases). V was trimmed by 2 bases and J by 2 bases, leaving 6 bases between them. Looked up from germline, CDR1 is ENHRY and CDR2 is SYGVKD. The CDR3 runs to 13 residues. For the CDR3, the DNA is TGTGCCATCAGTGAGGACAGGAACTATGGCTACACCTTC. This sequence encodes CAISEDRNYGYTF.

The chain has TRBV2 and TRBJ1-5, with D hard to call. From germline, CDR1 is SNHLY and CDR2 FYNNEI. Trimming shortened V by 2 bases and J by 0 bases, and 8 bases separated the two germline ends. The CDR3 has 15 amino acids. CDR3 residues: CASSERGYSNQPQHF. The CDR3 DNA sequence: TGTGCCAGCAGTGAAAGAGGTTATAGCAATCAGCCCCAGCATTTT.

The chain recombines TRBV21-1 with TRBJ1-1; the table gives TRBD1 as D, unverified against the DNA. TRBV21-1 is classified as a pseudogene. This CDR3 is built from 15 residues. Here the CDR3 DNA reads TGTGCCAGCAGCAAAGGAGACAGCATGAACACTGAAGCTTTCTTT. Translated, it gives CASSKGDSMNTEAFF.

This chain connects TRBV5-4 to TRBJ2-1, with D possibly TRBD1 on 5 matching bases. V gave up 6 bases and J gave up 5 bases, with 12 bases separating them. This CDR3 region has 13 residues. The germline V gene has CDR1 SGHNT and CDR2 YYREEE (reference sequence). The CDR3 protein is CASTAGLNNEQFF. The CDR3, as DNA: TGTGCCAGCACTGCAGGGCTGAACAATGAGCAGTTCTTC.

This clonotype has only a few counts. The V call is TRBV28, the J call TRBJ2-2; unclear D gene. Trimming cost V 7 bases and J 5 bases, with 8 bases left between them. The CDR3 covers 12 residues. Germline lookup yields CDR1 MDHEN and CDR2 SYDVKM. In nucleotides, the CDR3 is TGTGCCAGCAAGAGCCAAACCGGGGAGCTGTTTTTT. Protein: CASKSQTGELFF. The variable domain in full, with the rest retrieved from reference TRBV28 and TRBJ2-2, is DVKVTQSSRYLVKRTGEKVFLECVQDMDHENMFWYRQDPGLGLRLIYFSYDVKMKEKGDIPEGYSVSREKKERFSLILESASTNQTSMYLCASKSQTGELFFGEGSRLTVL.

Here the CDR3 DNA reads TGTGCCAGCAGCTCGGACGCCTACGAGCAGTACTTC. Protein product: CASSSDAYEQYF. This chain links TRBV5-4 with TRBJ2-7; D ambiguous. This CDR3 has 12 residues. With 3 bases removed from V and 2 bases from J, the gap between germline ends came to 6 bases. Germline CDR1 and CDR2: SGHNT and YYREEE (reference sequence).

The CDR3 DNA reads as TGTGCCAGCAGTATACACAGGGGGCAGGCTGAGCAGTTCTTC. Translation gives CASSIHRGQAEQFF. The chain is built from TRBV6-8 and TRBJ2-1; TRBD1 matches at 9 bases. This CDR3 contains 14 residues. Germline V gene sequence: CDR1 MNHGY, CDR2 SAAAGT. J gave up 9 bases and V 5 bases, and 8 bases lay outside the gene matches.

The chain is built from TRBV5-1 and TRBJ2-2, with a weak D call TRBD2 (5 bases). CDR1 is SGHRS, CDR2 YFSETQ, per germline. V lost 3 bases and J 4 bases, leaving 19 bases between the germline ends. CDR3 length equals 17 residues. The CDR3 region has the DNA TGCGCCAGCAGCTCCGGGAAGCAGATAACACTCACCGGGGAGCTGTTTTTT. This translates into CASSSGKQITLTGELFF.

The rearrangement links TRBV2 to TRBJ2-1; D remains ambiguous. Looked up from germline, CDR1 is SNHLY and CDR2 is FYNNEI. V was pared by 6 bases and J by 4 bases, with 4 bases between. The CDR3 totals 11 residues. The CDR3 region is CASRTYNEQFF. The CDR3 DNA is TGTGCCAGCAGGACGTACAATGAGCAGTTCTTC.

Worth noting for this clonotype: At one end the junction does not follow the germline gene, possibly because of a read error. The rearrangement uses TRBV29-1 and TRBJ1-1, with 7 nucleotides matching TRBD1. The CDR3 has 11 residues. The germline V gene has CDR1 SQVTM and CDR2 ANQGSEA. As DNA, the CDR3 is TGCAGCGTGACAGGGAACGCTGAAGCTTTCTTT. Translated: CSVTGNAEAFF.

This chain uses TRBV29-1 with TRBJ1-1; the D is unclear. V lost 2 bases to trimming and J lost 0 bases, with 7 bases between them. This CDR3 has 13 residues. Germline-derived CDR1 and CDR2 are SQVTM and ANQGSEA. CDR3 protein: CSVEHTMNTEAFF. The CDR3 DNA follows: TGCAGCGTTGAACATACAATGAACACTGAAGCTTTCTTT.

This clonotype was seen a few times. The chain carries TRBV5-4 and TRBJ2-7; 8 bases map to TRBD1. The CDR3 covers 14 residues. CDR1 and CDR2 (germline): SGHNT, YYREEE (reference sequence). After removal of 2 bases from V and 5 bases from J, the junction contained 6 bases not matched to a gene. The DNA for the CDR3 is TGTGCCAGCAGCTTTCAGGGGGCCACCAACGAGCAGTACTTC. It encodes CASSFQGATNEQYF.

The rearrangement joins TRBV19 to TRBJ2-1; D uncertain. The CDR3 is 14 residues long. V was cut by 3 bases and J by 3 bases, with 9 bases left in between. Germline-derived CDR1 and CDR2 are LNHDA and SQIVND (reference sequence). CDR3 sequence: CASSIGVGYNEQFF. CDR3 DNA sequence: TGTGCCAGTAGTATCGGAGTGGGCTACAATGAGCAGTTCTTC. The variable domain in full, with the rest retrieved from reference TRBV19 and TRBJ2-1, is DGGITQSPKYLFRKEGQNVTLSCEQNLNHDAMYWYRQDPGQGLRLIYYSQIVNDFQKGDIAEGYSVSREKKESFPLTVTSAQKNPTAFYLCASSIGVGYNEQFFGPGTRLTVL.

CDR3 loop: CASRKDSLNTEAFF. DNA of the CDR3: TGCGCCAGCAGAAAGGACAGCTTGAACACTGAAGCTTTCTTT. The rearrangement joins TRBV5-1 to TRBJ1-1; tentative D call: TRBD1 (6 bases). Between the trimmed V and J ends, which lost 5 bases and 0 bases, there was a span of 11 bases. Germline V lookup: CDR1 SGHRS, CDR2 YFSETQ. The CDR3 contains 14 residues. Variable domain in full (rest from reference TRBV5-1 and TRBJ1-1): KAGVTQTPRYLIKTRGQQVTLSCSPISGHRSVSWYQQTPGQGLQFLFEYFSETQRNKGNFPGRFSGRQFSNSRSEMNVSTLELGDSALYLCASRKDSLNTEAFFGQGTRLTVV.

J is TRBJ2-3 and V is TRBV20-1; 11 nucleotides line up with TRBD2. The V gene's germline CDR1 is DFQATT and CDR2 SNEGSKA (reference sequence). The CDR3 is 14 residues long. Germline trimming cut 6 bases from V and 4 bases from J; bases unmatched to any gene: 6. This CDR3 is CSAVAGGPADTQYF. CDR3 bases: TGCAGTGCCGTAGCGGGGGGGCCGGCAGATACGCAGTATTTT.

This chain links TRBV14 with TRBJ2-3; 8 bases map to TRBD2. V lost 4 bases to trimming and J lost 9 bases; unmatched junction nucleotides: 9. The germline CDR1 and CDR2 sequences are SGHDN and FVKESK. This CDR3 is built from 14 residues. CDR3 in DNA: TGTGCCAGCAGCCCTTCGGGGGGGCCGGGGACGCAGTATTTT. Protein product: CASSPSGGPGTQYF.

The rearrangement links TRBV15 to TRBJ2-7; either TRBD1 or TRBD2 may supply D (6 bases each). Trimming took 0 bases from V and 4 from J, leaving 13 bases between them. From germline, CDR1 is LNHNV and CDR2 YYDKDF (reference sequence). This CDR3 contains 15 residues. The CDR3 region has the DNA TGTGCCACCAGCAGAGAAGTAGGGGGGACATACGAGCAGTACTTC. This encodes CATSREVGGTYEQYF.

This clonotype was counted a few times. The V gene is TRBV10-3, the J gene TRBJ1-2; D gene ambiguous. Germline-derived CDR1 and CDR2 are ENHRY and SYGVKD. V was shortened by 7 bases and J by 4 bases, with 13 bases between the two germline ends. The CDR3 has 13 residues. The DNA of the CDR3 is TGTGCCATCACACAAACAGCCGGCTATGGCTACACCTTC. The encoded protein is CAITQTAGYGYTF.

This sequence joins TRBV7-3 and TRBJ2-2, with TRBD2 matching over 7 bases. The CDR3 extends over 15 amino acids. Trimming at V came to 6 bases and at J to 6 bases, leaving 10 bases not matched to a gene. CDR1 SGHTA and CDR2 FQGTGA come from the germline V gene. CDR3 amino acids: CASRKVGGGAGELFF. The CDR3, as DNA: TGTGCCAGCAGAAAGGTCGGCGGGGGAGCCGGGGAGCTGTTTTTT. Together with reference TRBV7-3 and TRBJ2-2, the CDR3 gives the full variable domain: GAGVSQTPSNKVTEKGKYVELRCDPISGHTALYWYRQSLGQGPEFLIYFQGTGAADDSGLPNDRFFAVRPEGSVSTLKIQRTERGDSAVYLCASRKVGGGAGELFFGEGSRLTVL.

This clonotype turned up a few times. The J gene is TRBJ1-1, the V gene TRBV5-1; weak D call: TRBD1 (5 bases). The CDR3 contains 12 residues. Trimming cost V 4 bases and J 8 bases, with 12 bases left between them. Germline V lookup: CDR1 SGHRS, CDR2 YFSETQ. CDR3 loop: CASSGGALEAFF. The CDR3 DNA is TGCGCCAGCAGCGGAGGGGCCCTGGAAGCTTTCTTT. Drawing the rest from reference TRBV5-1 and TRBJ1-1, the complete variable domain is KAGVTQTPRYLIKTRGQQVTLSCSPISGHRSVSWYQQTPGQGLQFLFEYFSETQRNKGNFPGRFSGRQFSNSRSEMNVSTLELGDSALYLCASSGGALEAFFGQGTRLTVV.

CDR3 sequence: CASRLYRGSDQPQHF. The DNA for the CDR3 is TGTGCCAGTAGGCTTTACAGGGGGAGTGATCAGCCCCAGCATTTT. The chain links TRBV19 to TRBJ1-5, with 8 bases that match TRBD1. With V trimmed by 6 bases and J by 5 bases, 9 bases remained unmatched. Germline values: CDR1 LNHDA, CDR2 SQIVND (reference sequence). This CDR3 contains 15 residues.

This clonotype was seen a handful of times. The chain has TRBV28 and TRBJ1-2; D is perhaps TRBD1 (5 bases). This CDR3 is 13 amino acids long. V was trimmed by 6 bases and J by 4 bases, leaving 12 bases between them. In germline, CDR1 is MDHEN, CDR2 SYDVKM. CDR3 bases: TGTGCCAGCAGCCCTACGCAGGGCTATGGCTACACCTTC. This gives the protein CASSPTQGYGYTF.

This rearrangement joins TRBV19 to TRBJ2-2; 8 nucleotides match TRBD1. V trimming: 6 bases; J trimming: 7 bases; junction bases outside the gene matches: 13. This CDR3 spans 16 amino acids. The germline V gene has CDR1 LNHDA and CDR2 SQIVND (reference sequence). The DNA for the CDR3 is TGTGCCAGTAGCCGACTGAGGACAGGGAATGGCGGGGAGCTGTTTTTT. Its translation is CASSRLRTGNGGELFF.

The chain combines TRBV6-6 with TRBJ1-5, with D unresolved. V was cut by 8 bases and J by 5 bases, with 13 bases left in between. This CDR3 spans 13 amino acids. Germline V gene lookup returns CDR1 MNHNY and CDR2 SVGAGI (reference sequence). CDR3 sequence: CASGWRKDQPQHF. In DNA, the CDR3 is TGTGCCAGCGGTTGGAGAAAGGATCAGCCCCAGCATTTT.

The chain combines TRBV5-4 with TRBJ1-6; D remains ambiguous. The CDR3 runs to 13 residues. CDR1 and CDR2 from the germline V gene are SGHNT and YYREEE (reference sequence). With 0 bases removed from V and 13 bases from J, the gap between germline ends came to 11 bases. CDR3 nucleotides: TGTGCCAGCAGCTTGGCATCGCTGGGCCCCCTCCACTTT. It specifies CASSLASLGPLHF.

The chain recombines TRBV3-1 with TRBJ1-2; no definite D call. This CDR3 spans 16 amino acids. Germline V gives CDR1 LGHDT, CDR2 YNNKEL (reference sequence). With 4 bases removed from V and 4 bases from J, the gap between germline ends came to 19 bases. CDR3 sequence reads: CASSRGASASTYGYTF. In nucleotides, the CDR3 is TGTGCCAGCAGCCGCGGTGCCTCCGCTTCTACCTATGGCTACACCTTC.

The chain employs TRBV13 and TRBJ2-1, with 7 bases lining up with TRBD2. V trimming: 2 bases; J trimming: 1 base; junction bases outside the gene matches: 5. This CDR3 is 16 amino acids long. CDR1 PRHDT and CDR2 FYEKMQ come from the germline V gene (reference sequence). CDR3: CASSLKAGDSYNEQFF. The CDR3 nucleotides are TGTGCCAGCAGCTTAAAGGCGGGGGATTCCTACAATGAGCAGTTCTTC.

This clonotype has a single count. The CDR3 nucleotides read TGTGCCAGCAGTCCTATCCTCCGGGGGAACTATGGCTACACCTTC. Residues: CASSPILRGNYGYTF. The V gene is TRBV28, the J gene TRBJ1-2; D perhaps matches TRBD1 (5 bases). CDR3 length: 15 amino acids. The germline V gene encodes CDR1 MDHEN and CDR2 SYDVKM. The V and J ends lost 5 bases and 2 bases respectively, with 15 bases between them.

This clonotype has just a few counts. V usage is TRBV18 and J usage is TRBJ2-7; 8 bases map to TRBD2. This CDR3 contains 14 residues. The V segment lost 3 bases and the J segment 0 bases; nucleotides outside the gene matches: 1. Per the germline V gene, CDR1 is KGHSH and CDR2 is LQKENI. The CDR3 protein is CASSPGTSSYEQYF. As DNA, the CDR3 is TGTGCCAGCTCACCGGGGACTAGCTCCTACGAGCAGTACTTC.

This chain uses TRBV3-1 with TRBJ2-2; TRBD2 matches 10 bases. After removal of 6 bases from V and 1 base from J, the junction contained 8 bases not matched to a gene. CDR1 LGHDT and CDR2 YNNKEL come from the germline V gene (reference sequence). The CDR3 is 17 residues long. The CDR3 reads CASSESPSGGNTGELFF. The CDR3 DNA follows: TGTGCCAGCAGTGAATCACCTAGCGGGGGGAACACCGGGGAGCTGTTTTTT. The whole variable domain, remainder taken from reference TRBV3-1 and TRBJ2-2, is DTAVSQTPKYLVTQMGNDKSIKCEQNLGHDTMYWYKQDSKKFLKIMFSYNNKELIINETVPNRFSPKSPDKAHLNLHINSLELGDSAVYFCASSESPSGGNTGELFFGEGSRLTVL.

There are a few counts of this clonotype. V gene TRBV18 combines with J gene TRBJ2-2; TRBD1 aligns across 7 bases. V lost 3 bases to trimming and J lost 7 bases; unmatched junction nucleotides: 2. The germline CDR1 and CDR2 sequences are KGHSH and LQKENI. CDR3 length: 13 residues. Here the CDR3 reads CASSPDRVGELFF. The DNA for the CDR3 is TGTGCCAGCTCACCCGACAGGGTCGGGGAGCTGTTTTTT.

V gene TRBV19 combines with J gene TRBJ1-2; 9 bases are shared with TRBD1. The CDR3 runs 16 residues. V lost 2 bases and J lost 4; bases outside the gene matches: 8. The germline V gene encodes CDR1 LNHDA and CDR2 SQIVND (reference sequence). The CDR3 DNA reads as TGTGCCAGTAGTATAAACTGGGACAGGGCCGTCTATGGCTACACCTTC. It specifies CASSINWDRAVYGYTF.